The 3 T cell receptor beta chains below all came from one sample that was sequenced in a study of blood T cell repertoires in COVID-19. Here immunoSEQ multiplex PCR was the method, and the copy in TCRdb shows in-frame clones only, minus some. The data contain about 240,000 clones, 70% to 90% of them seen just once; the ten biggest clones take up 0.95% to 1%. The sequenced sample consisted of peripheral blood. These receptors were collected from a woman aged 40 to 49 who had recovered from COVID-19.

This sequence joins TRBV29-1 and TRBJ2-7, with D unclear. CDR1 and CDR2 from the germline V gene are SQVTM and ANQGSEA. The CDR3 is 12 residues long. V shed 8 bases and J shed 4 bases, with 15 bases lying between them. In nucleotides, the CDR3 is TGCAGCACAAAGACCTCCAGGTACGAGCAGTACTTC. Its translation: CSTKTSRYEQYF.

The chain has TRBV7-2 and TRBJ1-1; 11 bases are shared with TRBD1. V lost 4 bases and J lost 3; bases outside the gene matches: 10. The length of the CDR3 is 17 residues. The germline gives CDR1 SGHTA, CDR2 FQGNSA. CDR3 sequence (DNA): TGTGCCAGCAGCTCGGGACAGGGGGAATTCGAGGACACTGAAGCTTTCTTT. Translating it yields CASSSGQGEFEDTEAFF.

The chain is built from TRBV7-9 and TRBJ1-1; D is unclear. The CDR3 length is 14 residues. Germline-derived CDR1 and CDR2 are SEHNR and FQNEAQ (reference sequence). V was clipped by 6 bases and J by 1 base, with 12 bases between them. The CDR3 region is CASRTGTPNTEAFF. CDR3 nucleotides: TGTGCCAGCAGGACGGGTACACCGAACACTGAAGCTTTCTTT. Drawing the rest from reference TRBV7-9 and TRBJ1-1, the complete variable domain is DTGVSQNPRHKITKRGQNVTFRCDPISEHNRLYWYRQTLGQGPEFLTYFQNEAQLEKSRLLSDRFSAERPKGSFSTLEIQRTEQGDSAMYLCASRTGTPNTEAFFGQGTRLTVV.